The clone carrying this T cell receptor (beta chain) was found many times. Its antigen remains unidentified. The data stem from a study of regulatory T cells in long-lasting Graves disease. Study observations and caveats: There were preferences for TRBV28, TRBJ1-2 and TRBJ2-5 in persistent disease.

Germline CDR1 reads MDHEN; CDR2 reads SYDVKM. The CDR3 is 14 amino acids. V was trimmed by 3 bases and J by 4 bases, leaving 13 bases between them. The TCR beta library used iRepertoire HTBI primers with Arm-PCR amplification of CDR3. Source study methods: Sequenced samples collectively carried 55 to 80 TRBV and 11 to 15 TRBJ segments. Via MiXCR, TCRdb re-called the multiplex PCR reads, giving one row per CDR3 protein. The authors' filters were not applied to this entry. The sample has approximately 470,000 distinct CDR3 sequences, 15% to 20% seen once. Specified time point: newly diagnosed GD, antithyroid drugs for less than 3 months. From RNA extracted from PBMCs, the TCR library was made. This sample also belongs to another study, concerning T cells in Graves' hyperthyroidism and ophthalmopathy. As that report states: A patient was excluded if there was uncontrolled infection, other autoimmune disease, pregnancy or lactation.

Sequences were derived from peripheral blood mononuclear cells (PBMCs), sampled at new diagnosis, from a patient treated with antithyroid drugs. V usage is TRBV28 and J usage is TRBJ2-7; D is undetermined. The receptor was isolated from a man between 40 and 49 years old with Graves disease. The CDR3 is CASSLDRIGYEQYF. CDR3 DNA sequence: TGTGCCAGCAGTTTGGATCGTATCGGTTACGAGCAGTACTTC.